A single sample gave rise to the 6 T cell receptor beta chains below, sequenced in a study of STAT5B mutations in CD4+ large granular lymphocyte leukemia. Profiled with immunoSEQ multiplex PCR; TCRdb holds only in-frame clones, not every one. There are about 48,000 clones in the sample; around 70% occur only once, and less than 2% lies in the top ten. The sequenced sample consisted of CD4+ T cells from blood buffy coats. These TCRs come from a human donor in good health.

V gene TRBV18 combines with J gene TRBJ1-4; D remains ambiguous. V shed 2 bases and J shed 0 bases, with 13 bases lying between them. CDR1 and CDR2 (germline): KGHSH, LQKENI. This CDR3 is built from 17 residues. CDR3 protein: CASSPVGPRATNEKLFF. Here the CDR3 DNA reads TGTGCCAGCTCACCAGTTGGACCTCGGGCAACTAATGAAAAACTGTTTTTT. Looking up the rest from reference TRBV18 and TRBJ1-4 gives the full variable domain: NAGVMQNPRHLVRRRGQEARLRCSPMKGHSHVYWYRQLPEEGLKFMVYLQKENIIDESGMPKERFSAEFPKEGPSILRIQQVVRGDSAAYFCASSPVGPRATNEKLFFGSGTQLSVL.

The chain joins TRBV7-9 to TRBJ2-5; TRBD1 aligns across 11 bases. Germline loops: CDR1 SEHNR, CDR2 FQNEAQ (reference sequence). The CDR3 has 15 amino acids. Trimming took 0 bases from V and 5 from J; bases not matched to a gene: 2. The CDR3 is CASSLAGTGGETQYF. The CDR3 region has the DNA TGTGCCAGCAGCTTAGCGGGGACAGGGGGGGAGACCCAGTACTTC.

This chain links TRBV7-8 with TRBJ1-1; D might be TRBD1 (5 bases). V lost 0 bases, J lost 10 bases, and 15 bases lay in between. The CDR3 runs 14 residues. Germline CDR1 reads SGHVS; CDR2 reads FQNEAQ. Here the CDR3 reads CASSLAGQAGGAFF. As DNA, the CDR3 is TGTGCCAGCAGCTTAGCGGGGCAGGCGGGGGGAGCTTTCTTT.

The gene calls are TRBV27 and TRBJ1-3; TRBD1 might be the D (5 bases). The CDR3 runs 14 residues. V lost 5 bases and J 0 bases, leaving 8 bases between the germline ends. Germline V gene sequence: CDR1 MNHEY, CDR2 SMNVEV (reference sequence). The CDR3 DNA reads TGTGCCAGCAGTGGGGCAGGCTCTGGAAACACCATATATTTT. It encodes CASSGAGSGNTIYF.

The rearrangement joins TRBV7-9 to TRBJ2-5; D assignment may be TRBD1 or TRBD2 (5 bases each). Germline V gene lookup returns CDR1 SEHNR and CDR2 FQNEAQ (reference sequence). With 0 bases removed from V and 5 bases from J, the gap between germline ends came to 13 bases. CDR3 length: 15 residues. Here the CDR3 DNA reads TGTGCCAGCAGCTTAGCGGGGGAACGGGGTGAGACCCAGTACTTC. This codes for CASSLAGERGETQYF. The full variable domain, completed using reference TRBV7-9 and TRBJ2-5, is DTGVSQNPRHKITKRGQNVTFRCDPISEHNRLYWYRQTLGQGPEFLTYFQNEAQLEKSRLLSDRFSAERPKGSFSTLEIQRTEQGDSAMYLCASSLAGERGETQYFGPGTRLLVL.

CDR3 residues: CAITDRAGFYEQYF. The CDR3 DNA follows: TGTGCCATCACCGACCGGGCAGGCTTTTACGAGCAGTACTTC. The chain links TRBV10-3 to TRBJ2-7; no clear D gene. This CDR3 spans 14 amino acids. Per the germline V gene, CDR1 is ENHRY and CDR2 is SYGVKD. The V and J ends lost 7 bases and 4 bases respectively, with 17 bases between them.